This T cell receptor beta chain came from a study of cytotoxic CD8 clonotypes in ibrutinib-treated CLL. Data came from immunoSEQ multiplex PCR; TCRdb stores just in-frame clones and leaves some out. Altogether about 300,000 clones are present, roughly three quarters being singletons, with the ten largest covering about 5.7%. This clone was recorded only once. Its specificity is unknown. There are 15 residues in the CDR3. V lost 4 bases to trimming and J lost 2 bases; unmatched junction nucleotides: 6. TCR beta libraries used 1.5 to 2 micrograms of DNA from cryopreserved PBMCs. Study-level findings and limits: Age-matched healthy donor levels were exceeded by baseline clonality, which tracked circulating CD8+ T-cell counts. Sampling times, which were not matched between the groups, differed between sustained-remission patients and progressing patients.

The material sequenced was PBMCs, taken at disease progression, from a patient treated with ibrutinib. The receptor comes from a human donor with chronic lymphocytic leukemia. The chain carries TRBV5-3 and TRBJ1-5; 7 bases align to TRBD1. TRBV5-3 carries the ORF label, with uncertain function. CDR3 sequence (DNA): TGTGCCAGAAGCCCGACAGGGCCGGGCAATCAGCCCCAGCATTTT. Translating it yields CARSPTGPGNQPQHF.